This T cell receptor beta chain is drawn from a study of blood T cell repertoires in COVID-19. Across the whole study: From the United States, Italy and Spain came samples of acute and convalescent COVID-19.

This clone was detected a few times. With 6 bases clipped from V and 5 bases from J, the junction kept 3 bases outside the gene matches. The CDR3 is 13 amino acids. Sequencing was performed with immunoSEQ multiplex PCR; in TCRdb, only in-frame clones are kept and a portion is missing. The table has 130,000 or so clones, roughly 84% seen once. V and J are TRBV12-3 or TRBV12-4 and TRBJ1-5; TRBD1 matches 8 bases. The receptor was derived from a woman aged 55-69 years with acute or convalescent COVID-19. The sample was peripheral blood. This CDR3 reads CASSQDRDQPQHF. In DNA form, the CDR3 reads TGTGCCAGCAGCCAGGACAGGGATCAGCCCCAGCATTTT.